Below are 30 T cell receptor beta chains sequenced from a single sample in a study of identifying expanded T cells in peripheral blood. Clones were read by immunoSEQ multiplex PCR, and TCRdb kept only the in-frame ones, dropping some. The profile shows under 120,000 clones, approximately 90% of them singletons. The specimen was blood. The receptors were gathered from a person aged 18 to 69 in good health.

This clone was picked up many times. The rearrangement joins TRBV28 to TRBJ1-2; 7 bases are shared with TRBD1. With V trimmed by 5 bases and J by 8 bases, 17 bases remained unmatched. From germline, CDR1 is MDHEN and CDR2 SYDVKM. The CDR3 sequence is 16 residues long. The CDR3 region has the DNA TGTGCCAGCAGTAGTGGAGAGGGGGCGCTAAATATGGGCTACACCTTC. Translating it yields CASSSGEGALNMGYTF.

The V gene is TRBV11-3, the J gene TRBJ2-3; no firm D call. The CDR3 is 15 residues long. The V gene lost 1 base and the J gene lost 2 bases, with 10 bases spanning the gap. The germline gives CDR1 SGHNT, CDR2 YENEEA. In nucleotides, the CDR3 is TGTGCCAGCAGCTTAGGGGTGCCGTCCACAGATACGCAGTATTTT. Amino acid sequence: CASSLGVPSTDTQYF.

This clone was picked up a small number of times. The chain combines TRBV7-2 with TRBJ1-2; weak D call: TRBD1 (6 bases). CDR1 and CDR2 (germline): SGHTA, FQGNSA. Trimming left V 5 bases short and J 3 bases short, with 10 bases between. This CDR3 region has 13 residues. The CDR3 DNA follows: TGTGCCAGCAGCGCAGGGGAGGACTATGGCTACACCTTC. Translated: CASSAGEDYGYTF.

The V call is TRBV2, the J call TRBJ2-1; the D gene could be TRBD1 or TRBD2 (5 bases each). CDR1 SNHLY and CDR2 FYNNEI come from the germline V gene. V was shortened by 6 bases and J by 7 bases, with 22 bases between the two germline ends. This CDR3 has 16 amino acids. In DNA form, the CDR3 reads TGTGCCAGCAGACCCACCCGGGACCCCCTTCGGAATGAGCAGTTCTTC. It is translated as CASRPTRDPLRNEQFF.

This rearrangement joins TRBV2 to TRBJ2-7; TRBD2 aligns across 7 bases. The CDR3 contains 13 residues. Germline CDR1 SNHLY, CDR2 FYNNEI. J lost 5 bases, V lost 3 bases, and 4 bases had no gene match. CDR3 in amino acids: CASSDGLADEQYF. The CDR3 nucleotides are TGTGCCAGCAGTGATGGGCTAGCGGACGAGCAGTACTTC.

V gene TRBV4-3 combines with J gene TRBJ2-1; a possible D gene is TRBD2 (7 bases). Trimming left V 3 bases short and J 7 bases short, with 22 bases between. This CDR3 has 17 amino acids. Germline assignment: CDR1 LGHNA and CDR2 YSLEER. DNA of the CDR3: TGCGCCAGCAGCCATCTTTCAAGGGGGGGCAGCCTGAATGAGCAGTTCTTC. As protein: CASSHLSRGGSLNEQFF.

The rearrangement joins TRBV6-6 to TRBJ2-7, with D perhaps assigned TRBD1 or TRBD2 (6 bases each). The CDR3 spans 13 residues. V was trimmed by 8 bases and J by 6 bases, leaving 17 bases between them. Germline CDR1 is MNHNY and CDR2 is SVGAGI (reference sequence). The DNA for the CDR3 is TGTGCCAGCCGCGAGGGGGGAAGGGGCGAGCAGTACTTC. As protein: CASREGGRGEQYF.

This chain links TRBV7-8 with TRBJ1-1; D unresolved. With 1 base removed from V and 6 bases from J, the gap between germline ends came to 12 bases. This CDR3 comprises 14 residues. CDR1 is SGHVS and CDR2 is FQNEAQ in the germline V gene. CDR3 residues: CASSLDARFAEAFF. CDR3 bases: TGTGCCAGCAGCTTAGATGCTAGGTTCGCTGAAGCTTTCTTT.

V gene TRBV9 combines with J gene TRBJ2-2; D is undetermined. CDR3 length: 15 amino acids. Trimming left V 0 bases short and J 6 bases short, with 12 bases between. Germline values: CDR1 SGDLS, CDR2 YYNGEE. CDR3 coding DNA: TGTGCCAGCAGCGTAGTTCGCAGTTTCCCCGGGGAGCTGTTTTTT. The encoded protein is CASSVVRSFPGELFF.

Here the CDR3 DNA reads TGCGCCAGCAGCCAAGACCTGGGGACGCCCTATGGCTACACCTTC. This encodes CASSQDLGTPYGYTF. V usage is TRBV4-1 and J usage is TRBJ1-2, with D possibly matching TRBD1 (5 bases). The germline V and J ends were trimmed by 0 bases and 4 bases, with 12 bases remaining between them. Germline CDR1 MGHRA, CDR2 YSYEKL. This CDR3 is built from 15 residues.

This rearrangement joins TRBV7-2 to TRBJ2-3, with D possibly matching TRBD2 (5 bases). The CDR3 sequence is 16 residues long. Trimming took off 1 base at V and 8 bases at J, with 19 bases between the two ends. The germline gives CDR1 SGHTA, CDR2 FQGNSA. This chain's CDR3 is CASSLDLQTGSGTQYF. The CDR3 region has the DNA TGTGCCAGCAGCTTAGACCTCCAGACGGGATCGGGTACGCAGTATTTT.

The rearrangement uses TRBV10-1 and TRBJ1-1; a weak D match, TRBD1 (5 bases). Per the germline V gene, CDR1 is WNHNN and CDR2 is SYGVQD (reference sequence). Trimming shortened V by 11 bases and J by 3 bases, and 19 bases separated the two germline ends. The CDR3 has 14 residues. CDR3 sequence: CAGTKTGVDTEAFF. As DNA, the CDR3 is TGCGCCGGAACCAAAACAGGAGTGGACACTGAAGCTTTCTTT.

The chain is built from TRBV2 and TRBJ2-2; 7 bases are shared with TRBD1. The CDR3 runs 14 residues. The J segment lost 4 bases and the V segment lost 5 bases, leaving 4 bases of the junction unmatched. Germline V gene sequence: CDR1 SNHLY, CDR2 FYNNEI. For the CDR3, the DNA is TGTGCCAGCAGTTACAGGGGCGGCACCGGGGAGCTGTTTTTT. Residues: CASSYRGGTGELFF.

The chain couples TRBV7-9 to TRBJ2-2; the D gene is possibly TRBD2 (5 bases). V was clipped by 4 bases and J by 1 base, with 10 bases between them. The CDR3 sequence is 15 residues long. Per the germline V gene, CDR1 is SEHNR and CDR2 is FQNEAQ (reference sequence). CDR3 residues: CASSSSGENTGELFF. The CDR3 DNA follows: TGTGCCAGCAGCTCGTCCGGGGAGAACACCGGGGAGCTGTTTTTT. Combining the CDR3 with reference TRBV7-9 and TRBJ2-2 gives the whole variable domain DTGVSQNPRHKITKRGQNVTFRCDPISEHNRLYWYRQTLGQGPEFLTYFQNEAQLEKSRLLSDRFSAERPKGSFSTLEIQRTEQGDSAMYLCASSSSGENTGELFFGEGSRLTVL.

CDR3 DNA sequence: TGTGCCAGTAGTATAGTCCGGGACAGGGGGCGAGATACGCAGTATTTT. This gives the protein CASSIVRDRGRDTQYF. V is TRBV19 and J is TRBJ2-3; TRBD1 matches at 12 bases. CDR1 and CDR2 (germline): LNHDA, SQIVND (reference sequence). After removal of 1 base from V and 5 bases from J, the junction contained 4 bases not matched to a gene. This CDR3 spans 16 amino acids.

In DNA form, the CDR3 reads TGTGCCAGCAGCATCTCCAGGGTTGGGGATACGCAGTATTTT. It translates to CASSISRVGDTQYF. The chain is built from TRBV7-9 and TRBJ2-3, with a possible D match to TRBD1 (5 bases). In germline, CDR1 is SEHNR, CDR2 FQNEAQ (reference sequence). Trimming left V 5 bases short and J 6 bases short, with 15 bases between. CDR3 length equals 14 residues.

The chain has TRBV6-5 and TRBJ1-6; the D is unclear. Trimming shortened V by 3 bases and J by 10 bases, and 10 bases separated the two germline ends. The length of the CDR3 is 13 residues. Germline CDR1 reads MNHEY; CDR2 reads SVGAGI. Here the CDR3 reads CASSYNKESPLHF. Here the CDR3 DNA reads TGTGCCAGCAGTTATAATAAAGAGTCACCCCTCCACTTT.

CDR3 amino acids: CASSIGAHGTASNQPQHF. The CDR3 DNA sequence: TGTGCCAGTAGTATAGGGGCCCATGGGACAGCTAGCAATCAGCCCCAGCATTTT. The V and J genes are TRBV19 and TRBJ1-5; 7 nucleotides match TRBD1. V lost 1 base to trimming and J lost 0 bases; unmatched junction nucleotides: 9. The CDR3 consists of 18 residues. The germline CDR1 and CDR2 sequences are LNHDA and SQIVND (reference sequence).

The J gene is TRBJ2-3, the V gene TRBV7-2; 12 bases map to TRBD2. Germline values: CDR1 SGHTA, CDR2 FQGNSA. CDR3 length: 15 amino acids. V lost 4 bases, J lost 4 bases, and 3 bases stayed unmatched. Here the CDR3 reads CASSYLAGGSDTQYF. In DNA, the CDR3 is TGTGCCAGCAGCTATCTAGCGGGGGGGTCAGATACGCAGTATTTT.

The chain employs TRBV9 and TRBJ2-3; a possible D gene is TRBD2 (6 bases). Trimming cost V 3 bases and J 6 bases, with 14 bases left between them. The CDR3 contains 14 residues. Germline-derived CDR1 and CDR2 are SGDLS and YYNGEE. CDR3 sequence: CASSESRGFDTQYF. The CDR3 DNA sequence: TGTGCCAGCAGCGAGAGCCGGGGGTTCGATACGCAGTATTTT.

This chain's CDR3 is CASSPQGANTEAFF. The CDR3 DNA reads as TGTGCCAGCAGCCCCCAGGGGGCAAACACTGAAGCTTTCTTT. The chain employs TRBV11-2 and TRBJ1-1, with 8 positions matching TRBD1. V gave up 5 bases and J gave up 2 bases; unmatched junction bases: 4. The CDR3 contains 14 residues. Germline V CDR1 and CDR2: SGHAT, FQNNGV.

This chain uses TRBV5-6 with TRBJ2-7; a possible D gene is TRBD2 (6 bases). The length of the CDR3 is 13 residues. The germline CDR1 and CDR2 sequences are SGHDT and YYEEEE. Trimming removed 5 bases at V and 4 bases at J, with 13 bases between. CDR3 bases: TGTGCCAGCAGTTCCGGGGGTGTATACGAGCAGTACTTC. This sequence encodes CASSSGGVYEQYF.

This chain joins TRBV7-9 and TRBJ1-3, with TRBD1 as a possible D gene (5 bases). Trimming removed 2 bases from V and 2 bases from J, with 10 bases in between. This CDR3 comprises 15 residues. Per germline, CDR1 SEHNR and CDR2 FQNEAQ (reference sequence). CDR3 amino acids: CASSLRGGPGNTIYF. In DNA form, the CDR3 reads TGTGCCAGCAGCTTACGCGGGGGACCTGGAAACACCATATATTTT.

J is TRBJ2-5 and V is TRBV5-1; D may be TRBD2 (5 bases). The CDR3 contains 14 residues. V was shortened by 2 bases and J by 0 bases, with 8 bases between the two germline ends. Germline V lookup: CDR1 SGHRS, CDR2 YFSETQ. The chain's CDR3 is CASSLLDYQETQYF. For the CDR3, the DNA is TGCGCCAGCAGCTTACTGGACTACCAAGAGACCCAGTACTTC.

This chain links TRBV19 with TRBJ2-1, with a tentative D call TRBD2 (6 bases). V lost 4 bases to trimming and J lost 6 bases, with 13 bases between them. The CDR3 covers 14 residues. Germline V lookup: CDR1 LNHDA, CDR2 SQIVND (reference sequence). The CDR3 region has the DNA TGTGCCAGTAGTAATTTGGGACTCCCCAATGAGCAGTTCTTC. As protein: CASSNLGLPNEQFF. The full variable domain, completed using reference TRBV19 and TRBJ2-1, is DGGITQSPKYLFRKEGQNVTLSCEQNLNHDAMYWYRQDPGQGLRLIYYSQIVNDFQKGDIAEGYSVSREKKESFPLTVTSAQKNPTAFYLCASSNLGLPNEQFFGPGTRLTVL.

This clone was observed a handful of times. The rearrangement joins TRBV5-5 to TRBJ1-1, with no clear D. The CDR3 is made up of 12 amino acids. Trimming shortened V by 0 bases and J by 9 bases, and 9 bases separated the two germline ends. Germline CDR1 and CDR2: SGHKS and YYEKEE (reference sequence). CDR3 protein: CASSLEDPQAFF. In nucleotides, the CDR3 is TGTGCCAGCAGCTTGGAGGACCCCCAAGCTTTCTTT. The full variable domain, in which reference TRBV5-5 and TRBJ1-1 provide the parts outside the CDR3, is DAGVTQSPTHLIKTRGQQVTLRCSPISGHKSVSWYQQVLGQGPQFIFQYYEKEERGRGNFPDRFSARQFPNYSSELNVNALLLGDSALYLCASSLEDPQAFFGQGTRLTVV.

J is TRBJ1-2 and V is TRBV5-1; 7 bases are shared with TRBD1. This CDR3 is 16 amino acids long. In germline, CDR1 is SGHRS, CDR2 YFSETQ. V dropped 0 bases and J dropped 3; count of bases not matched to a gene: 8. The CDR3 sequence is CASSLADRDWDYGYTF. CDR3 in DNA: TGCGCCAGCAGCTTGGCCGACAGGGACTGGGACTATGGCTACACCTTC.

This sequence joins TRBV11-2 and TRBJ1-6; TRBD1 might be the D (6 bases). There are 13 residues in the CDR3. The V end was cut by 5 bases, the J end by 16 bases, with 18 bases between. Germline V gives CDR1 SGHAT, CDR2 FQNNGV. CDR3: CASSGPSQGHLHF. DNA for the CDR3: TGTGCCAGCAGCGGACCGTCACAGGGTCATCTCCACTTT.

The chain has TRBV30 and TRBJ1-5; D may be TRBD1 (5 bases). The CDR3 is 15 amino acids. Germline assignment: CDR1 GTSNPN and CDR2 SVGIG (reference sequence). V was trimmed by 4 bases and J by 4 bases, leaving 17 bases between them. CDR3 nucleotides: TGTGCCTGGACCATAGGAGGGACCCAGAATCAGCCCCAGCATTTT. This gives the protein CAWTIGGTQNQPQHF.

V usage is TRBV30 and J usage is TRBJ1-5, with D unresolved. This CDR3 spans 13 amino acids. In germline, CDR1 is GTSNPN, CDR2 SVGIG (reference sequence). V dropped 1 base and J dropped 6 bases, with 10 bases sitting between them. DNA of the CDR3: TGTGCCTGGAGTGGTGGTATGGGTCAGCCCCAGCATTTT. Amino acid sequence: CAWSGGMGQPQHF.